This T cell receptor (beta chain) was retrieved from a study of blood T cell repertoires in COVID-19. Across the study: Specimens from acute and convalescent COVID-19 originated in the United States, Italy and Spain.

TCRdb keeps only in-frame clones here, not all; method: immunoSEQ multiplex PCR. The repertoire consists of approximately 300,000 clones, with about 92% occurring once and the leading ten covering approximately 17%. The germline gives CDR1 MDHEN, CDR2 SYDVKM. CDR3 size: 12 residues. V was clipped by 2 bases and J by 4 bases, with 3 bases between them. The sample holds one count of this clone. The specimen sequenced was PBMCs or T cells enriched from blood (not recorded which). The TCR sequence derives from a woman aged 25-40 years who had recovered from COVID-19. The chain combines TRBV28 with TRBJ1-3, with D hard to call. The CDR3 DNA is TGTGCCAGCAGTTTAGCGGGAAACACCATATATTTT. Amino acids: CASSLAGNTIYF.